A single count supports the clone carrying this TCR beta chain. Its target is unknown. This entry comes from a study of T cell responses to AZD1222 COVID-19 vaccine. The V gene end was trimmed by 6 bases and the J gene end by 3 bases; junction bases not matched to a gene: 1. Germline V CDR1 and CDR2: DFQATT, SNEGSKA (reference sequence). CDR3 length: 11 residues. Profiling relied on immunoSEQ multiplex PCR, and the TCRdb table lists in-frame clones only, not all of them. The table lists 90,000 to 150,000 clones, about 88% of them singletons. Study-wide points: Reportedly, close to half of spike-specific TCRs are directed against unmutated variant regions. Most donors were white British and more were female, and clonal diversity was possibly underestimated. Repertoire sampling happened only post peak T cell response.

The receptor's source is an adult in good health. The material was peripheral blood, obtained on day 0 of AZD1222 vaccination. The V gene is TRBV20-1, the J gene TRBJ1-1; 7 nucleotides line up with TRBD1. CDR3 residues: CSATGDTEAFF. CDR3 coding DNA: TGCAGTGCAACAGGGGACACTGAAGCTTTCTTT.